Presented here are 30 T cell receptor beta chains from one specimen sequenced in a study of PD-L1 blockade in urothelial cancer (TCRdb year 2017). The time point label for this specimen denotes: peripheral blood 6 weeks after treatment start. Library preparation was by the immunoSEQ multiplex PCR assay. TCRdb re-hosts the immuneACCESS table, in-frame sequences only. Its copies lack some clones; in the studies checked, an unresolved V gene accounts for under half of them, and the cause for the rest is not known. The sample yields tens of thousands of clones; approximately 85% were counted once. The ten biggest clones cover over 2.5% of the sample. The sequenced sample was PBMCs, obtained around atezolizumab (anti-PD-L1) treatment. These TCRs come from a man in his 70s with urothelial cancer.

The gene calls are TRBV25-1 and TRBJ2-1, with unresolved D. The CDR3 is 13 residues long. Germline lookup yields CDR1 MGHDK and CDR2 SYGVNS. V lost 1 base to trimming and J lost 7 bases, with 8 bases between them. CDR3 nucleotides: TGTGCCAGCAGTGAATCAGGAAGGAATGAGCAGTTCTTC. Translating it yields CASSESGRNEQFF.

The chain uses TRBV5-8 and TRBJ2-7, with D possibly being TRBD2 (6 bases). Trimming removed 3 bases from V and 4 bases from J, with 17 bases in between. The length of the CDR3 is 15 residues. In germline, CDR1 is SGHTS, CDR2 YDEGEE. CDR3 bases: TGTGCCAGCAGCTCCATGGGGGGTTCGGATTACGAGCAGTACTTC. It encodes CASSSMGGSDYEQYF.

The chain uses TRBV21-1 and TRBJ2-3; the table's D gene call, TRBD1, was not cross checked with the DNA. TRBV21-1 represents a pseudogene. The CDR3 contains 14 residues. The CDR3 protein is CASIRGEGTDTQYF. CDR3 in DNA: TGTGCCAGCATCAGGGGCGAAGGGACAGATACGCAGTATTTT.

V is TRBV10-3 and J is TRBJ1-2; 8 bases map to TRBD1. This CDR3 region has 16 residues. J gave up 0 bases and V 4 bases, and 7 bases lay outside the gene matches. Germline CDR1 reads ENHRY; CDR2 reads SYGVKD. The CDR3: CAISATGGNSNYGYTF. For the CDR3, the DNA is TGTGCCATCAGTGCTACAGGGGGGAACTCTAACTATGGCTACACCTTC.

The J gene is TRBJ2-7, the V gene TRBV7-9, with 10 nucleotides matching TRBD1. V was pared by 4 bases and J by 4 bases, with 13 bases of the junction left unmatched. The germline V gene has CDR1 SEHNR and CDR2 FQNEAQ (reference sequence). The CDR3 is 17 amino acids. In nucleotides, the CDR3 is TGTGCCAGCAGCTCTTTTTTGGGGGGACAGGGGATTTACGAGCAGTACTTC. Protein product: CASSSFLGGQGIYEQYF.

There are a few counts of this clone. The chain uses TRBV2 and TRBJ2-7, with TRBD1 matching over 8 bases. The germline gives CDR1 SNHLY, CDR2 FYNNEI. This CDR3 is built from 15 residues. V lost 4 bases to trimming and J lost 8 bases; unmatched junction nucleotides: 13. CDR3 loop: CASSVLGTGSFKQYF. The CDR3 nucleotides read TGTGCCAGCAGTGTCCTCGGGACAGGAAGCTTCAAGCAGTACTTC. Combining the CDR3 with reference TRBV2 and TRBJ2-7 gives the whole variable domain EPEVTQTPSHQVTQMGQEVILRCVPISNHLYFYWYRQILGQKVEFLVSFYNNEISEKSEIFDDQFSVERPDGSNFTLKIRSTKLEDSAMYFCASSVLGTGSFKQYFGPGTRLTVT.

V usage is TRBV2 and J usage is TRBJ1-1; D gene ambiguous. V was cut by 4 bases and J by 1 base, with 10 bases left in between. Germline-derived CDR1 and CDR2 are SNHLY and FYNNEI. This CDR3 region has 14 residues. CDR3 bases: TGTGCCAGCAGTGCCCAGGCTGGGAACACTGAAGCTTTCTTT. Translation gives CASSAQAGNTEAFF.

CDR3 nucleotide sequence: TGTGCCAGCAGTCACCGCCCTCAAAGGGGGACTGAAGCTTTCTTT. This gives the protein CASSHRPQRGTEAFF. The chain employs TRBV6-5 and TRBJ1-1, with D tentatively TRBD1 (6 bases). CDR3 size: 15 residues. V gave up 5 bases and J gave up 5 bases, with 18 bases separating them. Germline CDR1 is MNHEY and CDR2 is SVGAGI.

V gene TRBV5-1 combines with J gene TRBJ2-1; a weak D match, TRBD2 (6 bases). Trimming left V 0 bases short and J 5 bases short, with 12 bases between. The germline gives CDR1 SGHRS, CDR2 YFSETQ. The CDR3 has 15 residues. The CDR3 nucleotides read TGCGCCAGCAGCTTGGGCCCGACTAGAGACAATGAGCAGTTCTTC. Translating it yields CASSLGPTRDNEQFF.

V gene TRBV4-2 combines with J gene TRBJ2-3; 10 bases agree with TRBD2. J lost 0 bases, V lost 4 bases, and 4 bases had no gene match. The CDR3 totals 16 residues. Per the germline V gene, CDR1 is LGHNA and CDR2 is YNFKEQ. The CDR3 region is CASSPTTSGSTDTQYF. CDR3 DNA: TGTGCCAGCAGCCCGACGACTAGCGGGAGCACAGATACGCAGTATTTT.

The CDR3 reads CASQGTTWEQYF. The CDR3 coding sequence is TGTGCCAGTCAGGGCACCACTTGGGAGCAGTACTTC. The gene calls are TRBV11-2 and TRBJ2-7, with a weak D call TRBD1 (5 bases). Germline V lookup: CDR1 SGHAT, CDR2 FQNNGV. V lost 9 bases and J 7 bases, leaving 16 bases between the germline ends. There are 12 residues in the CDR3.

The V gene is TRBV6-1, the J gene TRBJ2-1, with 11 bases lining up with TRBD2. The J segment lost 9 bases and the V segment lost 3 bases, leaving 10 bases of the junction unmatched. The CDR3 is made up of 16 amino acids. Germline CDR1 and CDR2: MNHNS and SASEGT. CDR3 residues: CASSDLTSGSSGEQFF. In nucleotides, the CDR3 is TGTGCCAGCAGTGACTTAACTAGCGGGAGCTCTGGTGAGCAGTTCTTC.

The chain joins TRBV2 to TRBJ1-2; 7 bases agree with TRBD1. V shed 6 bases, J shed 5 bases, and the junction held 12 bases outside the gene matches. This CDR3 spans 15 amino acids. Per the germline V gene, CDR1 is SNHLY and CDR2 is FYNNEI. In nucleotides, the CDR3 is TGTGCCAGCAGCGCGTCCTTGGGACAGCTTTATGGCTACACCTTC. Its translation: CASSASLGQLYGYTF.

This clone was observed a handful of times. This chain joins TRBV5-6 and TRBJ2-7, with D maybe TRBD2 (6 bases). Germline CDR1 and CDR2: SGHDT and YYEEEE. V lost 4 bases to trimming and J lost 3 bases, with 8 bases between them. The CDR3 length is 12 residues. For the CDR3, the DNA is TGTGCCAGCAGCGGGACTGGCTACGAGCAGTACTTC. This gives the protein CASSGTGYEQYF.

This clone was seen just once. This chain joins TRBV5-1 and TRBJ1-1; no firm D call. Looked up from germline, CDR1 is SGHRS and CDR2 is YFSETQ. CDR3 size: 15 residues. V lost 0 bases and J lost 4, with 13 bases in between. The CDR3 spells CASSLATTKATEAFF. Written as DNA, the CDR3 is TGCGCCAGCAGCTTGGCGACAACGAAGGCCACTGAAGCTTTCTTT.

The V call is TRBV9, the J call TRBJ1-4, with D maybe TRBD1 (5 bases). Germline CDR1 SGDLS, CDR2 YYNGEE. The CDR3 loop spans 14 amino acids. Trimming stripped 3 bases from V and 8 bases from J, with 14 bases between. Here the CDR3 DNA reads TGTGCCAGCAGCGGGGCAGGGTCGTTGGAAAAACTGTTTTTT. Protein: CASSGAGSLEKLFF.

This chain uses TRBV5-1 with TRBJ2-3; D is possibly TRBD2 (5 bases). CDR1 is SGHRS, CDR2 YFSETQ, per germline. This CDR3 is built from 15 residues. Trimming stripped 1 base from V and 0 bases from J, with 9 bases between. Written as DNA, the CDR3 is TGCGCCAGCAGCTTGTTAGCGCCGAGCACAGATACGCAGTATTTT. The encoded protein is CASSLLAPSTDTQYF. Full variable domain (missing parts from reference TRBV5-1 and TRBJ2-3): KAGVTQTPRYLIKTRGQQVTLSCSPISGHRSVSWYQQTPGQGLQFLFEYFSETQRNKGNFPGRFSGRQFSNSRSEMNVSTLELGDSALYLCASSLLAPSTDTQYFGPGTRLTVL.

The V call is TRBV6-1, the J call TRBJ2-1, with 9 positions matching TRBD1. V shed 8 bases and J 4 bases; nucleotides not matched to a gene: 6. Germline lookup yields CDR1 MNHNS and CDR2 SASEGT. This CDR3 contains 14 residues. This CDR3 reads CASFWDRVYNEQFF. The DNA of the CDR3 is TGTGCCAGCTTTTGGGACAGGGTTTACAATGAGCAGTTCTTC.

This clone occurred once. The CDR3 nucleotides are TGTGCCAGCAGCTTACAAGCGGGTCGATACGAGCAGTACTTC. Translating gives CASSLQAGRYEQYF. The rearrangement joins TRBV7-2 to TRBJ2-7, with D perhaps matching TRBD2 (6 bases). The CDR3 loop spans 14 amino acids. Germline CDR1 is SGHTA and CDR2 is FQGNSA. The V end lost 2 bases, the J end lost 4 bases, and 12 bases lay between the germline ends.

The CDR3 nucleotides read TGTGCCAGCAGCTTGTGGACTAGCGGGAACACAGATACGCAGTATTTT. Its protein product is CASSLWTSGNTDTQYF. This chain joins TRBV5-5 and TRBJ2-3; TRBD2 matches 12 bases. Germline V gene sequence: CDR1 SGHKS, CDR2 YYEKEE (reference sequence). This CDR3 comprises 16 residues. The ends lost 1 base at V and 2 bases at J; junction bases unmatched: 2.

V usage is TRBV11-2 and J usage is TRBJ1-1; D call uncertain. Germline loops: CDR1 SGHAT, CDR2 FQNNGV. V dropped 3 bases and J dropped 10 bases, with 9 bases sitting between them. This CDR3 spans 11 amino acids. This CDR3 reads CASSLRERAFF. The CDR3 bases are TGTGCCAGCAGCTTGAGGGAGCGAGCTTTCTTT.

The chain has TRBV2 and TRBJ2-3, with 8 bases identical to TRBD1. V lost 9 bases and J lost 2; bases outside the gene matches: 4. Germline-derived CDR1 and CDR2 are SNHLY and FYNNEI. This CDR3 spans 13 amino acids. CDR3 sequence: CARGQGITDTQYF. The CDR3 region has the DNA TGTGCCAGAGGACAGGGCATCACAGATACGCAGTATTTT.

V is TRBV11-2 and J is TRBJ2-3; D unclear. V lost 5 bases, J lost 4 bases, and 10 bases lay in between. Germline CDR1 SGHAT, CDR2 FQNNGV. The CDR3 has 13 residues. The CDR3 nucleotides read TGTGCCAGCAGCCGCAGGCGTGCAGATACGCAGTATTTT. Translation gives CASSRRRADTQYF.

This chain uses TRBV28 with TRBJ1-1; TRBD1 might be the D (5 bases). Germline V gene sequence: CDR1 MDHEN, CDR2 SYDVKM. The CDR3 loop spans 18 amino acids. V dropped 5 bases and J dropped 1 base, with 23 bases sitting between them. This CDR3 reads CASSPPRGTLVGNTEAFF. CDR3 bases: TGTGCCAGCAGTCCTCCCCGGGGGACCCTAGTCGGGAACACTGAAGCTTTCTTT.

This chain uses TRBV5-5 with TRBJ2-7, with TRBD1 as a possible D gene (6 bases). Germline loops: CDR1 SGHKS, CDR2 YYEKEE (reference sequence). V shed 3 bases and J shed 2 bases, with 18 bases lying between them. The CDR3 has 16 residues. CDR3 DNA: TGTGCCAGCAGCTCCCTACCGGGACAAGGCACCTACGAGCAGTACTTC. This encodes CASSSLPGQGTYEQYF.

This sequence joins TRBV12-2 and TRBJ2-1; the DNA was not used to check the table's D call, TRBD1. TRBV12-2 is shown as a pseudogene. This CDR3 has 19 residues. CDR3 DNA sequence: TGTGCAAGTCGCCCGAAGGACAGGGGGCGCAGACTCGGTAACAATGAGCAGTTCTTC. Its translation is CASRPKDRGRRLGNNEQFF.

The chain employs TRBV7-2 and TRBJ2-7, with 8 bases lining up with TRBD1. Germline lookup yields CDR1 SGHTA and CDR2 FQGNSA. The length of the CDR3 is 15 residues. J was trimmed by 2 bases and V by 1 base; bases with no gene match: 4. The CDR3 protein is CASSLEAGGAYEQYF. For the CDR3, the DNA is TGTGCCAGCAGCTTAGAGGCAGGGGGCGCCTACGAGCAGTACTTC.

The rearrangement links TRBV5-4 to TRBJ1-2; D possibly corresponds to TRBD1 (5 bases). Trimming shortened V by 0 bases and J by 2 bases, and 5 bases separated the two germline ends. Germline V CDR1 and CDR2: SGHNT, YYREEE (reference sequence). The CDR3 is made up of 13 amino acids. The CDR3 bases are TGTGCCAGCAGCTTGGACAGGAACTATGGCTACACCTTC. This gives the protein CASSLDRNYGYTF.

This sequence joins TRBV19 and TRBJ1-1; D is unresolved. The CDR3 contains 12 residues. Germline CDR1 and CDR2: LNHDA and SQIVND (reference sequence). Trimming stripped 4 bases from V and 6 bases from J, with 9 bases between. Written as DNA, the CDR3 is TGTGCCAGTAGTACGGGAAGCGCTGAAGCTTTCTTT. Its protein is CASSTGSAEAFF.

V gene TRBV13 combines with J gene TRBJ2-1, with no clear D. The CDR3 length is 11 residues. Germline lookup yields CDR1 PRHDT and CDR2 FYEKMQ (reference sequence). The V end lost 0 bases, the J end lost 10 bases, and 4 bases lay between the germline ends. The CDR3: CASSLGPEQFF. CDR3 bases: TGTGCCAGCAGCTTAGGCCCGGAGCAGTTCTTC.